Listed below are T cell receptor beta chains from one sample, sequenced in a study of blood T cell repertoires in COVID-19. Repertoires were generated with immunoSEQ multiplex PCR, while TCRdb's copy carries only in-frame clones and drops some. The data show about 91,000 clones, approximately 80% seen once. Sequencing used peripheral blood. Receptors were obtained from a man between 65 and 80 years old with acute or convalescent COVID-19. Both conserved end residues are part of each CDR3.

CDR3 protein,V gene
CASSLNRGGLGTEAFF,TRBV7-3
CASSLTGEDTQYF,TRBV5-1
CASSPGLAATDTQYF,TRBV13
CASTPRGTGYGYTF,TRBV3-1/TRBV3-2
CASSLVPGGNTIYF,TRBV5-4
CASSPAYILNTEAFF,TRBV6-5
CASRSLSTGGANGYTF,TRBV28
CASSRQGSNYGYTF,TRBV5-6
CATGPQGGVGEQFF,TRBV24-1
CASSLGNREQGNQPQHF,TRBV5-6
CASVLQVGGSGNTIYF,TRBV19
CASSLAGQGASYGYTF,TRBV5-4
CASSPRTGQTGELFF,TRBV9
CGGGGNTIYF,TRBV21-1
CASSKGGAYYGYTF,TRBV5-6
CASSRSEGARNTEAFF,TRBV6-4
CASSTGAGNTEAFF,TRBV9
CSVAGVDEQYF,TRBV29-1
CASSLGGQRNIQYF,TRBV11-3
CASSLQMPTSGGSLAKNIQYF,TRBV18
CASSQRSSSYNEQFF,TRBV7-9
CASSRKTTSGSTDTQYF,TRBV11-3
CASSLVQGTVTDTQYF,TRBV7-9
CASSSSGRLGEQYF,TRBV7-8
CAISEGGLGTDTQYF,TRBV10-3
CASSLDSNRGNFEKLFF,TRBV7-9
CSVGGGAGSEQYF,TRBV29-1